These T cell receptor beta chains were read from a single sample in a study of T-cell memory formation after mild COVID-19. TCRdb reprocessed the 5' RACE reads with MiXCR, giving one entry per CDR3 protein. The sample records approximately 150,000 distinct CDR3 sequences, about 6% being singletons. Sequences were obtained from PBMCs or a T cell subset sorted from them (not recorded which). The receptors were sampled from an adult woman who had mild COVID-19 (a few samples of this study predate the infection). Cell type and time point are not known. Both conserved end residues are part of each CDR3. A D gene is named only where the DNA matches it firmly. Size tells how often a clone was seen (once, few, many) or the class of an expanded clone, and some rows leave it out.

d_call: NA; clone_size: few; j_call: TRBJ2-6; v_call: TRBV18; cdr3_nt: TGTGCCAGCTCACCACCGCTTCGACGAGGGATTGGGGCCAACGTCCTGACTTTC; cdr3_aa: CASSPPLRRGIGANVLTF
d_call: TRBD1; clone_size: NA; j_call: TRBJ1-6; v_call: TRBV10-2; cdr3_nt: TGCGCCAGCAGTGGGACAGGGGGTTATAATTCACCCCTCCACTTT; cdr3_aa: CASSGTGGYNSPLHF
d_call: NA; clone_size: many; j_call: TRBJ2-5; v_call: TRBV20-1; cdr3_nt: TGCAGTGCTAGAACTCCGGGGTACGAGACCCAGTACTTC; cdr3_aa: CSARTPGYETQYF
d_call: TRBD2; clone_size: many; j_call: TRBJ2-7; v_call: TRBV4-3; cdr3_nt: TGCGCCAGCAGCCAAGATCCCGGGGGGGGCCCCTACGAGCAGTACTTC; cdr3_aa: CASSQDPGGGPYEQYF
d_call: NA; clone_size: many; j_call: TRBJ2-2; v_call: TRBV7-9; cdr3_nt: TGTGCCAGCAGCTTTCGTCGGACAGCCGGGGAGCTGTTTTTT; cdr3_aa: CASSFRRTAGELFF
d_call: NA; clone_size: once; j_call: TRBJ2-5; v_call: TRBV7-2; cdr3_nt: TGTGCCAGCAGCTTAGAAAGAGTCCAGGAGACCCAGTACTTC; cdr3_aa: CASSLERVQETQYF
d_call: NA; clone_size: many; j_call: TRBJ2-5; v_call: TRBV7-9; cdr3_nt: TGTGCCAGCAGCCCCGGGACTCTACAGACCCAGTACTTC; cdr3_aa: CASSPGTLQTQYF
d_call: NA; clone_size: many; j_call: TRBJ1-5; v_call: TRBV6-6; cdr3_nt: TGTGCCAGCACCCCGAATAGCAATCAGCCCCAGCATTTT; cdr3_aa: CASTPNSNQPQHF
d_call: NA; clone_size: many; j_call: TRBJ2-7; v_call: TRBV7-6; cdr3_nt: TGTGCCAGCAGCTTAGGACCGGACTACCCCTACGAGCAGTACTTC; cdr3_aa: CASSLGPDYPYEQYF
d_call: NA; clone_size: many; j_call: TRBJ2-7; v_call: TRBV9; cdr3_nt: TGTGCCAGCAGCGTAGCTTCGGGGAATAGCTACGAGCAGTACTTC; cdr3_aa: CASSVASGNSYEQYF
d_call: TRBD2; clone_size: few; j_call: TRBJ2-1; v_call: TRBV12-3/TRBV12-4; cdr3_nt: TGTGCCAGCAGTTTCGGGGGGTCGGGCCCTCGGGAGCAGTTCTTC; cdr3_aa: CASSFGGSGPREQFF
d_call: NA; clone_size: many; j_call: TRBJ2-3; v_call: TRBV12-3/TRBV12-4; cdr3_nt: TGTGCCAGCAGCCCCAGAGCTAGCGTAAGCACAGATACGCAGTATTTT; cdr3_aa: CASSPRASVSTDTQYF
d_call: NA; clone_size: NA; j_call: TRBJ2-5; v_call: TRBV9; cdr3_nt: TGTGCCAGCAGCGTAGGGGAATACATCCGTGCAGAGACCCAGTACTTC; cdr3_aa: CASSVGEYIRAETQYF
d_call: NA; clone_size: NA; j_call: TRBJ1-2; v_call: TRBV5-6; cdr3_nt: TGTGCCAGCAGCTTGGTGGCAGGGGTAGGCTACACCTTC; cdr3_aa: CASSLVAGVGYTF
d_call: TRBD2; clone_size: few; j_call: TRBJ2-3; v_call: TRBV19; cdr3_nt: TGTGCCAGTAAGGCCAACCTAGGCGGGAGAGGGGCAGATACGCAGTATTTT; cdr3_aa: CASKANLGGRGADTQYF
d_call: TRBD2; clone_size: many; j_call: TRBJ2-1; v_call: TRBV5-5; cdr3_nt: TGTGCCAGCAGCTCCCGACTAGCCAGTCTCTCCTACAATGAGCAGTTCTTC; cdr3_aa: CASSSRLASLSYNEQFF
d_call: TRBD1; clone_size: many; j_call: TRBJ1-2; v_call: TRBV15; cdr3_nt: TGTGCCACCAGCAGATCCCGGACAGGGGCTATGTACTATGGCTACACCTTC; cdr3_aa: CATSRSRTGAMYYGYTF
d_call: NA; clone_size: few; j_call: TRBJ2-4; v_call: TRBV19; cdr3_nt: TGTGCCAGTAGTTACTTAAACTCGTTTTCCGTCAAAAACATTCAGTACTTC; cdr3_aa: CASSYLNSFSVKNIQYF
d_call: TRBD2; clone_size: many; j_call: TRBJ2-3; v_call: TRBV7-3; cdr3_nt: TGTGCCAGCAGCTTAGGCGGGAGCCCCGTAGATACGCAGTATTTT; cdr3_aa: CASSLGGSPVDTQYF